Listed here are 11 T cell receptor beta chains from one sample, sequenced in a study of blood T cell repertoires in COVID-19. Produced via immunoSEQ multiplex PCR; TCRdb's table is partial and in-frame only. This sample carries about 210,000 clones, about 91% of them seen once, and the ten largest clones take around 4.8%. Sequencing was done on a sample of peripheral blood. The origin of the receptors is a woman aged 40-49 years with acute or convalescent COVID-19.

This CDR3 reads CASSGAGGEEQFF. DNA of the CDR3: TGTGCCAGCAGCGGCGCGGGCGGCGAGGAGCAGTTCTTC. The rearrangement links TRBV13 to TRBJ2-1; D might be TRBD2 (5 bases). The V gene's germline CDR1 is PRHDT and CDR2 FYEKMQ (reference sequence). CDR3 length equals 13 residues. V dropped 5 bases and J dropped 10 bases, with 15 bases sitting between them.

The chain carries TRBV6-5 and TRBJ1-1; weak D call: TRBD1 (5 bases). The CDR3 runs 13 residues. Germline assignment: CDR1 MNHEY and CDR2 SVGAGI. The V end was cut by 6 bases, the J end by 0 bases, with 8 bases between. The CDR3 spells CASRPGVNTEAFF. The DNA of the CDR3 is TGTGCCAGCAGGCCGGGGGTGAACACTGAAGCTTTCTTT.

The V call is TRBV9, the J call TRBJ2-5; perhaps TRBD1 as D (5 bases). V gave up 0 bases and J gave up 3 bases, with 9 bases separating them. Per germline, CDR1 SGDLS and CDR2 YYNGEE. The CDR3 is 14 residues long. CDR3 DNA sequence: TGTGCCAGCAGCGTAGGTGGGGCTAAAGAGACCCAGTACTTC. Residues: CASSVGGAKETQYF.

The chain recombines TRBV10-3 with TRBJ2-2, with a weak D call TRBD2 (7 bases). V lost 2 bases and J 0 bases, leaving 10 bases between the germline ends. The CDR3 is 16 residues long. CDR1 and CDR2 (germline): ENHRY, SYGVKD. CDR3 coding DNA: TGTGCCATCAGTGAGGGGGGGGCCGCGAACACCGGGGAGCTGTTTTTT. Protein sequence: CAISEGGAANTGELFF.

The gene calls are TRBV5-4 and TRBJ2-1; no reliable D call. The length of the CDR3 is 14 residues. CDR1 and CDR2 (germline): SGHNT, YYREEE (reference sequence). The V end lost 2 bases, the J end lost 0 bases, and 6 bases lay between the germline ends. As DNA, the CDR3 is TGTGCCAGCAGCTTCCGACACTCCTACAATGAGCAGTTCTTC. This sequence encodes CASSFRHSYNEQFF.

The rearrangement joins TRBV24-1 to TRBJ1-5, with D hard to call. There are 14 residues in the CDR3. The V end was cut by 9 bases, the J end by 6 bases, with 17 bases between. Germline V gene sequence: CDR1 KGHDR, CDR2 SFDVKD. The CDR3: CATQLEGPGQPQHF. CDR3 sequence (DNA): TGTGCCACCCAGTTGGAGGGTCCGGGTCAGCCCCAGCATTTT.

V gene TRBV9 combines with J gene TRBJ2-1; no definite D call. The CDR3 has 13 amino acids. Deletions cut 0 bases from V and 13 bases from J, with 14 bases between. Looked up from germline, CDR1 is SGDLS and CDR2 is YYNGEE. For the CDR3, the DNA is TGTGCCAGCAGCGTAGAGACGGGTACCCTCCAGTTCTTC. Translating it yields CASSVETGTLQFF.

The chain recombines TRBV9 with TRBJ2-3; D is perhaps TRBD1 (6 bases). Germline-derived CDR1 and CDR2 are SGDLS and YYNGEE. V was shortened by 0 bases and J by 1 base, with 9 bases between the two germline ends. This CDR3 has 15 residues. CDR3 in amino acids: CASSVDSGGTDTQYF. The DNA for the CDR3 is TGTGCCAGCAGCGTAGATTCAGGGGGCACAGATACGCAGTATTTT.

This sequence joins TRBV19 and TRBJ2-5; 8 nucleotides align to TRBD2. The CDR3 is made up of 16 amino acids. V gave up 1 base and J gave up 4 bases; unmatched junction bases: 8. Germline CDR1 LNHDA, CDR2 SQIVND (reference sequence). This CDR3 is CASSIVVAGPRETQYF. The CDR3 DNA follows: TGTGCCAGTAGTATAGTAGTAGCGGGGCCCCGAGAGACCCAGTACTTC.

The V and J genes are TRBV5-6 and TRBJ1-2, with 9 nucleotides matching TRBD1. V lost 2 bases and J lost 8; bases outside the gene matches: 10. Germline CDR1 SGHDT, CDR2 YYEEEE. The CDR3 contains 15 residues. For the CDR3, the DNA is TGTGCCAGCAGCTTCTTTACAGGGGGCGGAGAAGGCTACACCTTC. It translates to CASSFFTGGGEGYTF.

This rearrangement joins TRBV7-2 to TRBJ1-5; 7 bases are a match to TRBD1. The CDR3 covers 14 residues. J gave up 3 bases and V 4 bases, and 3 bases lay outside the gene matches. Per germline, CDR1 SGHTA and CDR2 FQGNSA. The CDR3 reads CASSSGQPNQPQHF. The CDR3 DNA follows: TGTGCCAGCAGCTCGGGACAGCCCAATCAGCCCCAGCATTTT.